The 27 T cell receptor beta chains listed next were all sequenced from one sample in a study of T cells in Graves' hyperthyroidism and ophthalmopathy. From RNA transcripts, TCR beta CDR3 regions were amplified. An initial round of RT-PCR targeting the TCR CDR3 relied on the HTBI primer set. In TCRdb, the multiplex PCR reads were re-called with MiXCR into one record per CDR3 protein. The table has 100,000 to 140,000 distinct CDR3 sequences, more than 15% seen once. Sequenced sample: blood. The source of these receptors is a woman aged 45-60 years with Graves' hyperthyroidism.

This clonotype was observed at least ten times. This chain uses TRBV2 with TRBJ2-5, with 9 bases aligning to TRBD2. CDR3 length: 14 residues. Germline trimming cut 6 bases from V and 4 bases from J; bases unmatched to any gene: 6. Looked up from germline, CDR1 is SNHLY and CDR2 is FYNNEI. The CDR3 DNA reads as TGTGCCAGCAGAGGCGGGAGGGCCCCAGAGACCCAGTACTTC. Protein product: CASRGGRAPETQYF.

This clonotype was seen ten or more times. In DNA form, the CDR3 reads TGTGCCTGGAGCGCAGGGACTAACTATGGCTACACCTTC. Its translation is CAWSAGTNYGYTF. The rearrangement joins TRBV30 to TRBJ1-2, with D perhaps matching TRBD1 (5 bases). V gave up 3 bases and J gave up 0 bases, with 8 bases separating them. The length of the CDR3 is 13 residues. Germline V gives CDR1 GTSNPN, CDR2 SVGIG (reference sequence).

This clonotype was found many times. The chain links TRBV20-1 to TRBJ2-5; D gene ambiguous. V was shortened by 0 bases and J by 1 base, with 12 bases between the two germline ends. Per the germline V gene, CDR1 is DFQATT and CDR2 is SNEGSKA (reference sequence). CDR3 length: 15 residues. The CDR3 DNA sequence: TGCAGTGCTAGAGAGGGGAACGGAATCCAAGAGACCCAGTACTTC. It translates to CSAREGNGIQETQYF.

This clonotype showed up many times. This chain connects TRBV12-3 or TRBV12-4 to TRBJ1-4; 11 bases fit TRBD1. The V segment lost 5 bases and the J segment 6 bases; nucleotides outside the gene matches: 5. The CDR3 runs to 15 residues. The CDR3 region is CASSHRDRGDEKLFF. CDR3 in DNA: TGTGCCAGCAGTCACCGGGACAGGGGGGATGAAAAACTGTTTTTT.

The V gene is TRBV10-3, the J gene TRBJ2-2; 7 bases match TRBD1. Unmatched junction bases numbered 10, after V lost 10 bases and J lost 2 bases. The length of the CDR3 is 15 residues. The germline V gene encodes CDR1 ENHRY and CDR2 SYGVKD. The CDR3 here is CATSDGTANTGELFF. The DNA of the CDR3 is TGTGCCACCTCGGATGGGACAGCCAACACCGGGGAGCTGTTTTTT.

The sample holds a few counts of this clonotype. This sequence joins TRBV20-1 and TRBJ2-1, with 16 bases fitting TRBD2. Germline CDR1 and CDR2: DFQATT and SNEGSKA (reference sequence). This CDR3 region has 17 residues. V shed 6 bases, J shed 9 bases, and the junction held 14 bases outside the gene matches. The CDR3 region has the DNA TGCAGTGCCCCCGGGACCGGGACTAGCGGGAGGGTAACTGAGCAGTTCTTC. It translates to CSAPGTGTSGRVTEQFF.

This clonotype was found once. A much bigger clone sits one base away, suggesting this may be a read error. V is TRBV9 and J is TRBJ2-1, with D possibly being TRBD2 (5 bases). V shed 4 bases and J shed 9 bases, with 14 bases lying between them. The CDR3 spans 13 residues. CDR1 is SGDLS and CDR2 is YYNGEE in the germline V gene. The DNA for the CDR3 is TGTGCCAGCAGCATAGTTTCTGGAGGTGAGCAGTTCTTC. This translates into CASSIVSGGEQFF.

This clonotype was observed at least ten times. The chain has TRBV7-2 and TRBJ2-7; the match to TRBD2 covers 11 bases. The CDR3 is 15 residues long. J lost 6 bases, V lost 2 bases, and 6 bases had no gene match. Germline V gene lookup returns CDR1 SGHTA and CDR2 FQGNSA. The DNA of the CDR3 is TGTGCCAGCAGCTTAACCGGGACTAGCGGCGCCGAGCAGTACTTC. Translation: CASSLTGTSGAEQYF.

There are many counts of this clonotype. This chain connects TRBV20-1 to TRBJ2-2; 7 bases line up with TRBD2. After removal of 0 bases from V and 4 bases from J, the junction contained 5 bases not matched to a gene. CDR1 and CDR2 from the germline V gene are DFQATT and SNEGSKA (reference sequence). This CDR3 contains 15 residues. The CDR3 DNA follows: TGCAGTGCTAGAGAGGTGGGGACTACCACCGGGGAGCTGTTTTTT. Translation gives CSAREVGTTTGELFF.

The table lists this clonotype with a few counts. CDR3 bases: TGTGCCAGCAGCTTAGGAAGCGGGAACAATGAGCAGTTCTTC. It specifies CASSLGSGNNEQFF. The J gene is TRBJ2-1, the V gene TRBV11-1; TRBD2 aligns across 7 bases. This CDR3 spans 14 amino acids. Germline V gene lookup returns CDR1 SGHAT and CDR2 FQDESV (reference sequence). With V trimmed by 1 base and J by 5 bases, 2 bases remained unmatched.

V and J are TRBV11-1 and TRBJ2-7; D gene ambiguous. There are 13 residues in the CDR3. CDR1 and CDR2 from the germline V gene are SGHAT and FQDESV (reference sequence). Trimming removed 1 base at V and 2 bases at J, with 6 bases between. For the CDR3, the DNA is TGTGCCAGCAGCTTAGGACTGACCTACGAGCAGTACTTC. Encoded protein: CASSLGLTYEQYF.

This clonotype was seen only a few times. This sequence joins TRBV5-6 and TRBJ2-2, with 11 bases aligning to TRBD2. From germline, CDR1 is SGHDT and CDR2 YYEEEE. This CDR3 spans 19 amino acids. J gave up 3 bases and V 3 bases, and 13 bases lay outside the gene matches. The CDR3 DNA sequence: TGTGCCAGCAGCTCCGGGATAGCGGGAGGGCGCCTGGACACCGGGGAGCTGTTTTTT. Translating it yields CASSSGIAGGRLDTGELFF.

This clonotype appeared many times. This chain joins TRBV30 and TRBJ2-7; TRBD1 agrees at 10 bases. The CDR3 extends over 17 amino acids. The V gene end was trimmed by 1 base and the J gene end by 2 bases; junction bases not matched to a gene: 11. Germline V gene lookup returns CDR1 GTSNPN and CDR2 SVGIG (reference sequence). The CDR3 spells CAWSAILTGGKTYEQYF. DNA of the CDR3: TGTGCCTGGAGTGCCATACTGACAGGGGGCAAAACCTACGAGCAGTACTTC. The full variable domain, rest sourced from reference TRBV30 and TRBJ2-7, is SQTIHQWPATLVQPVGSPLSLECTVEGTSNPNLYWYRQAAGRGLQLLFYSVGIGQISSEVPQNLSASRPQDRQFILSSKKLLLSDSGFYLCAWSAILTGGKTYEQYFGPGTRLTVT.

In this sample, this clonotype turned up many times. The J gene is TRBJ2-1, the V gene TRBV6-1; D might be TRBD1 (6 bases). The CDR3 length is 15 residues. Trimming pared 10 bases from V and 7 bases from J, leaving 23 bases between. In germline, CDR1 is MNHNS, CDR2 SASEGT. This CDR3 reads CATPILQGVLNEQFF. In DNA form, the CDR3 reads TGTGCCACCCCAATCCTACAGGGCGTCTTGAATGAGCAGTTCTTC.

This clonotype was recorded at least ten times. The chain couples TRBV28 to TRBJ2-7; 9 nucleotides line up with TRBD1. In germline, CDR1 is MDHEN, CDR2 SYDVKM. With V trimmed by 4 bases and J by 6 bases, 4 bases remained unmatched. The CDR3 consists of 13 residues. The CDR3 DNA reads as TGTGCCAGCAGTTCGGGACAGGGAGGCGAGCAGTACTTC. It yields the protein CASSSGQGGEQYF. The entire variable domain, with the rest obtained from reference TRBV28 and TRBJ2-7, is as follows: DVKVTQSSRYLVKRTGEKVFLECVQDMDHENMFWYRQDPGLGLRLIYFSYDVKMKEKGDIPEGYSVSREKKERFSLILESASTNQTSMYLCASSSGQGGEQYFGPGTRLTVT.

At least ten counts were recorded for this clonotype. The chain joins TRBV6-5 to TRBJ1-4; D is ambiguous. Germline V CDR1 and CDR2: MNHEY, SVGAGI. V lost 0 bases and J 3 bases, leaving 8 bases between the germline ends. This CDR3 has 15 amino acids. The CDR3 nucleotides read TGTGCCAGCAGTTACTCGTTCCAGTCTAATGAAAAACTGTTTTTT. Its translation: CASSYSFQSNEKLFF.

This clonotype was recorded many times. The rearrangement links TRBV6-1 to TRBJ2-6, with TRBD1 matching 8 bases. V was pared by 1 base and J by 1 base, with 3 bases of the junction left unmatched. CDR1 MNHNS and CDR2 SASEGT come from the germline V gene. This CDR3 spans 17 amino acids. CDR3 nucleotide sequence: TGTGCCAGCAGTGAAGGGACAGGGCGGTCTGGGGCCAACGTCCTGACTTTC. This codes for CASSEGTGRSGANVLTF.

This clonotype was observed at least ten times. The V call is TRBV20-1, the J call TRBJ1-2; 7 bases map to TRBD1. Germline CDR1 reads DFQATT; CDR2 reads SNEGSKA (reference sequence). V was pared by 5 bases and J by 3 bases, with 6 bases of the junction left unmatched. The CDR3 consists of 13 residues. The CDR3 DNA is TGCAGTGCTGGCGGACAGGCTTACTATGGCTACACCTTC. As protein: CSAGGQAYYGYTF.

The V and J genes are TRBV11-2 and TRBJ2-3; 11 bases fit TRBD2. CDR3 length: 16 residues. CDR1 is SGHAT and CDR2 is FQNNGV in the germline V gene. Trimming at V came to 4 bases and at J to 3 bases, leaving 6 bases not matched to a gene. The CDR3 protein is CASSSIAGGWTDTQYF. In DNA form, the CDR3 reads TGTGCCAGCAGCTCCATAGCGGGGGGGTGGACAGATACGCAGTATTTT.

This clonotype was observed at least ten times. The chain is built from TRBV7-9 and TRBJ2-7; D remains ambiguous. The CDR3 contains 13 residues. V shed 3 bases and J shed 1 base, with 7 bases lying between them. Germline V gene sequence: CDR1 SEHNR, CDR2 FQNEAQ (reference sequence). In DNA form, the CDR3 reads TGTGCCAGCAGCTTCTTGGAGTCCTACGAGCAGTACGTC. Translating it yields CASSFLESYEQYV.

This clonotype came up many times. The chain links TRBV14 to TRBJ2-5, with a tentative D call TRBD2 (5 bases). The V end was cut by 1 base, the J end by 5 bases, with 11 bases between. Germline loops: CDR1 SGHDN, CDR2 FVKESK. The CDR3 extends over 14 amino acids. CDR3 sequence: CASSQGGIEETQYF. In DNA form, the CDR3 reads TGTGCCAGCAGCCAAGGAGGGATAGAGGAGACCCAGTACTTC.

This clonotype has ten or more counts. This chain uses TRBV7-9 with TRBJ1-5; TRBD1 agrees at 7 bases. The V and J ends lost 6 bases and 7 bases, in that order; junction bases with no gene match: 12. This CDR3 spans 15 amino acids. The V gene's germline CDR1 is SEHNR and CDR2 FQNEAQ (reference sequence). DNA for the CDR3: TGTGCCAGCAGTCCCACAGGGGTGGCGTTACAGCCCCAGCATTTT. Its protein is CASSPTGVALQPQHF. The full variable domain, its missing parts supplied by reference TRBV7-9 and TRBJ1-5, is DTGVSQNPRHKITKRGQNVTFRCDPISEHNRLYWYRQTLGQGPEFLTYFQNEAQLEKSRLLSDRFSAERPKGSFSTLEIQRTEQGDSAMYLCASSPTGVALQPQHFGDGTRLSIL.

This clonotype was seen only once. The J gene is TRBJ1-3, the V gene TRBV6-1; D is possibly TRBD1 (6 bases). Germline V lookup: CDR1 MNHNS, CDR2 SASEGT. Trimming stripped 7 bases from V and 0 bases from J, with 13 bases between. This CDR3 is built from 15 residues. CDR3 DNA: TGTGCCAGCACCCCTACAGGGAACTCTGGAAACACCATATATTTT. It is translated as CASTPTGNSGNTIYF.

This chain joins TRBV28 and TRBJ1-1; tentative D call: TRBD1 (6 bases). Germline V lookup: CDR1 MDHEN, CDR2 SYDVKM. The CDR3 length is 14 residues. This chain's CDR3 is CSSSLGGGWFEAFF. The DNA of the CDR3 is TGTTCTAGCAGTTTAGGGGGGGGGTGGTTCGAAGCTTTCTTT.

The genes are TRBV6-1 and TRBJ2-4; unclear D gene. Germline V gives CDR1 MNHNS, CDR2 SASEGT. The germline V and J ends were trimmed by 11 bases and 1 base, with 18 bases remaining between them. The CDR3 covers 15 residues. The CDR3 DNA follows: TGTGCCGACCCGGGTGTTCTTGGGGCCAAAAACATTCAGTACTTC. Translation: CADPGVLGAKNIQYF.

The sample holds many counts of this clonotype. CDR3 sequence (DNA): TGTGCCAGCAGCTTAGGCGGGGTCGGGACAGTAAGCACAGATACGCAGTATTTT. Encoded protein: CASSLGGVGTVSTDTQYF. The chain is built from TRBV11-2 and TRBJ2-3, with D possibly being TRBD1 (7 bases). CDR1 is SGHAT, CDR2 FQNNGV, per germline. The CDR3 is made up of 18 amino acids. Trimming stripped 1 base from V and 0 bases from J, with 17 bases between.

This clonotype has ten or more counts. V gene TRBV7-9 combines with J gene TRBJ2-1; no clear D gene. The CDR3 runs 15 residues. Germline V gene sequence: CDR1 SEHNR, CDR2 FQNEAQ (reference sequence). Trimming pared 1 base from V and 8 bases from J, leaving 15 bases between. CDR3 bases: TGTGCCAGCAGCTTAGAGGGTCCCCGGACGGATGAGCAGTTCTTC. Residues: CASSLEGPRTDEQFF.